These 17 T cell receptor beta chains were sequenced from one sample in a study of blood T cell repertoires in COVID-19. Sequencing was performed with immunoSEQ multiplex PCR; in TCRdb, only in-frame clones are kept and a portion is missing. The table shows about 75,000 clones, with 80% to 90% occurring only once. Sequencing used peripheral blood. These receptors were obtained from a woman aged 45-59 years with acute or convalescent COVID-19.

The genes are TRBV4-1 and TRBJ2-7; no reliable D call. The germline V gene encodes CDR1 MGHRA and CDR2 YSYEKL. This CDR3 contains 14 residues. Trimming removed 4 bases at V and 0 bases at J, with 10 bases between. The CDR3 sequence is CASSPLFLSYEQYF. CDR3 bases: TGCGCCAGCAGCCCCCTCTTTCTCTCCTACGAGCAGTACTTC.

V is TRBV7-8 and J is TRBJ1-5, with D possibly TRBD1 on 5 matching bases. Germline CDR1 reads SGHVS; CDR2 reads FQNEAQ. The CDR3 is made up of 17 amino acids. Trimming took 5 bases from V and 1 from J, leaving 18 bases between them. The CDR3, as DNA: TGTGCCAGCAGCCAAAGACCCGACAGTCTGAGCAATCAGCCCCAGCATTTT. Its protein is CASSQRPDSLSNQPQHF.

The V and J genes are TRBV6-2 or TRBV6-3 and TRBJ2-5; a weak D match, TRBD2 (6 bases). V was clipped by 0 bases and J by 3 bases, with 11 bases between them. This CDR3 is 15 amino acids long. CDR1 is MNHEY and CDR2 is SVGEGT in the germline V gene. As DNA, the CDR3 is TGTGCCAGCAGTTACTCGAGGAGGGGCAAAGAGACCCAGTACTTC. It encodes CASSYSRRGKETQYF.

The V call is TRBV5-5, the J call TRBJ1-1; D gene ambiguous. The V and J ends lost 5 bases and 0 bases respectively, with 14 bases between them. Germline V lookup: CDR1 SGHKS, CDR2 YYEKEE (reference sequence). This CDR3 spans 15 amino acids. The CDR3 region is CASRLEGVVNTEAFF. Written as DNA, the CDR3 is TGTGCCAGCAGGTTAGAGGGTGTGGTGAACACTGAAGCTTTCTTT.

V usage is TRBV5-6 and J usage is TRBJ1-1; possibly TRBD1 for D (5 bases). V dropped 4 bases and J dropped 6 bases, with 10 bases sitting between them. Germline V lookup: CDR1 SGHDT, CDR2 YYEEEE. CDR3 length: 12 amino acids. The CDR3 nucleotides read TGTGCCAGCAGCCGGGGGATGGCTGAAGCTTTCTTT. It yields the protein CASSRGMAEAFF.

The chain recombines TRBV11-2 with TRBJ1-2; the D gene is possibly TRBD1 (6 bases). The CDR3 has 14 residues. Trimming took off 1 base at V and 8 bases at J, with 14 bases between the two ends. CDR1 and CDR2 (germline): SGHAT, FQNNGV. The CDR3 loop reads CASSLGGRGGGYTF. CDR3 nucleotide sequence: TGTGCCAGCAGCTTAGGGGGGAGAGGGGGAGGCTACACCTTC.

This clone was seen once. This chain uses TRBV11-1 with TRBJ2-5; D perhaps matches TRBD2 (5 bases). Trimming removed 5 bases from V and 4 bases from J, with 17 bases in between. The germline V gene has CDR1 SGHAT and CDR2 FQDESV (reference sequence). This CDR3 has 15 residues. The CDR3 loop reads CASSDFTGIGETQYF. The DNA for the CDR3 is TGTGCCAGCAGCGATTTTACGGGAATCGGAGAGACCCAGTACTTC. Drawing the rest from reference TRBV11-1 and TRBJ2-5, the complete variable domain is EAEVAQSPRYKITEKSQAVAFWCDPISGHATLYWYRQILGQGPELLVQFQDESVVDDSQLPKDRFSAERLKGVDSTLKIQPAELGDSAMYLCASSDFTGIGETQYFGPGTRLLVL.

This clone has just one count. This chain links TRBV5-1 with TRBJ2-5; 7 bases line up with TRBD2. This CDR3 spans 16 amino acids. The V segment lost 0 bases and the J segment 3 bases; nucleotides outside the gene matches: 8. Per the germline V gene, CDR1 is SGHRS and CDR2 is YFSETQ. In nucleotides, the CDR3 is TGCGCCAGCAGCTTGGGGTCGGCGGGAGTAAAAGAGACCCAGTACTTC. It specifies CASSLGSAGVKETQYF.

The V call is TRBV4-2, the J call TRBJ2-3, with D possibly being TRBD1 (6 bases). The CDR3 loop spans 17 amino acids. The germline V gene encodes CDR1 LGHNA and CDR2 YNFKEQ. The V end was cut by 0 bases, the J end by 5 bases, with 18 bases between. CDR3 DNA sequence: TGTGCCAGCAGCCAAGATGTGGCGGGCAGGGGCGGAGATACGCAGTATTTT. Translating it yields CASSQDVAGRGGDTQYF.

This clone was counted once. The CDR3 bases are TGTGCCAGCAGCTTTCCGGCGGGGGGCAGGGGCCAAGAGACCCAGTACTTC. Translated, it gives CASSFPAGGRGQETQYF. The chain has TRBV7-2 and TRBJ2-5; 8 bases are a match to TRBD2. With V trimmed by 3 bases and J by 1 base, 10 bases remained unmatched. The germline gives CDR1 SGHTA, CDR2 FQGNSA. The CDR3 is 17 residues long.

V gene TRBV5-5 combines with J gene TRBJ2-7; weak D call: TRBD2 (5 bases). The CDR3 consists of 14 residues. The germline gives CDR1 SGHKS, CDR2 YYEKEE (reference sequence). Trimming stripped 3 bases from V and 7 bases from J, with 17 bases between. The CDR3 region has the DNA TGTGCCAGCAGCTGGCAAGAGGGAATCGGGGAGCAGTACTTC. This translates into CASSWQEGIGEQYF.

This chain links TRBV2 with TRBJ1-5; 7 bases align to TRBD1. CDR1 and CDR2 from the germline V gene are SNHLY and FYNNEI. After removal of 3 bases from V and 0 bases from J, the junction contained 2 bases not matched to a gene. This CDR3 has 15 residues. The DNA of the CDR3 is TGTGCCAGCAGTGAGACAGGGTATAGCAATCAGCCCCAGCATTTT. Its protein is CASSETGYSNQPQHF.

This chain links TRBV30 with TRBJ2-7; tentative D call: TRBD2 (6 bases). Trimming removed 3 bases at V and 7 bases at J, with 13 bases between. Germline V gene data show CDR1 as GTSNPN and CDR2 as SVGIG (reference sequence). The CDR3 has 12 amino acids. CDR3 protein: CAWRRGFEEQYF. CDR3 DNA: TGTGCCTGGAGACGGGGGTTTGAGGAGCAGTACTTC.

The chain carries TRBV14 and TRBJ2-3; TRBD2 agrees at 7 bases. Losses at the gene ends were 1 base for V and 4 bases for J; bases not matched to a gene: 5. Germline V gene data show CDR1 as SGHDN and CDR2 as FVKESK. The CDR3 spans 15 residues. The CDR3 DNA is TGTGCCAGCAGCCAAGCCGGGCGGGGGTCAGATACGCAGTATTTT. This encodes CASSQAGRGSDTQYF. The whole variable domain, remainder taken from reference TRBV14 and TRBJ2-3, is EAGVTQFPSHSVIEKGQTVTLRCDPISGHDNLYWYRRVMGKEIKFLLHFVKESKQDESGMPNNRFLAERTGGTYSTLKVQPAELEDSGVYFCASSQAGRGSDTQYFGPGTRLTVL.

Here the CDR3 reads CASSLGEVDTQYF. The CDR3 DNA reads as TGTGCCAGCAGCTTAGGTGAGGTAGATACGCAGTATTTT. The rearrangement joins TRBV7-8 to TRBJ2-3; D unresolved. Per germline, CDR1 SGHVS and CDR2 FQNEAQ. Trimming removed 1 base at V and 5 bases at J, with 7 bases between. This CDR3 is 13 amino acids long.

The sample holds a few counts of this clone. This sequence joins TRBV28 and TRBJ2-2; possibly TRBD1 for D (5 bases). CDR1 is MDHEN, CDR2 SYDVKM, per germline. The CDR3 covers 14 residues. V shed 3 bases and J shed 6 bases, with 11 bases lying between them. CDR3: CASSFTQESGELFF. The CDR3, as DNA: TGTGCCAGCAGTTTTACACAGGAATCCGGGGAGCTGTTTTTT.

V usage is TRBV2 and J usage is TRBJ1-2; D ambiguous. The CDR3 runs to 12 residues. Germline V lookup: CDR1 SNHLY, CDR2 FYNNEI. V was pared by 8 bases and J by 7 bases, with 14 bases between. The CDR3 here is CASFVKGAGYTF. CDR3 coding DNA: TGTGCCAGCTTTGTGAAAGGAGCTGGCTACACCTTC. The full variable domain, rest sourced from reference TRBV2 and TRBJ1-2, is EPEVTQTPSHQVTQMGQEVILRCVPISNHLYFYWYRQILGQKVEFLVSFYNNEISEKSEIFDDQFSVERPDGSNFTLKIRSTKLEDSAMYFCASFVKGAGYTFGSGTRLTVV.